This entry lists 21 T cell receptor beta chains sequenced from one sample in a study of blood T cell repertoires in COVID-19. Sequenced by immunoSEQ multiplex PCR; TCRdb stores in-frame clones only, minus some. The sample has roughly 150,000 clones; around four fifths are singletons. The sample comprised peripheral blood. These receptors originate from a woman over 75 with acute or convalescent COVID-19.

The chain is built from TRBV27 and TRBJ2-7; TRBD1 aligns across 11 bases. The CDR3 runs 15 residues. The V and J ends lost 5 bases and 6 bases, in that order; junction bases with no gene match: 9. Germline V CDR1 and CDR2: MNHEY, SMNVEV (reference sequence). The CDR3 DNA reads TGTGCCAGCAGTACCGGGACAGGGGGTTTTGTCGAGCAGTACTTC. Protein sequence: CASSTGTGGFVEQYF.

V and J are TRBV9 and TRBJ2-5; TRBD1 matches 9 bases. CDR3 length: 16 amino acids. Trimming removed 0 bases from V and 4 bases from J; junction bases left unmatched: 7. Germline values: CDR1 SGDLS, CDR2 YYNGEE. This CDR3 is CASSVATGGVGETQYF. The CDR3, as DNA: TGTGCCAGCAGCGTAGCAACAGGGGGCGTAGGAGAGACCCAGTACTTC.

This clone showed up just once. The gene calls are TRBV3-1 (or the pseudogene TRBV3-2) and TRBJ1-3; D is perhaps TRBD1 (5 bases). CDR3 length: 16 amino acids. Germline V gives CDR1 LGHDT, CDR2 YNNKEL (reference sequence). Trimming stripped 0 bases from V and 0 bases from J, with 9 bases between. DNA of the CDR3: TGTGCCAGCAGCCAAGAGGGGGGGTCCTCTGGAAACACCATATATTTT. It yields the protein CASSQEGGSSGNTIYF.

The rearrangement joins TRBV3-1 (or the pseudogene TRBV3-2) to TRBJ1-5, with TRBD1 matching over 7 bases. The germline V gene has CDR1 LGHDT and CDR2 YNNKEL (reference sequence). This CDR3 region has 15 residues. V lost 2 bases and J lost 4; bases outside the gene matches: 5. The CDR3 region has the DNA TGTGCCAGCAGCCAATGGCAGGGGGTAAATCAGCCCCAGCATTTT. It yields the protein CASSQWQGVNQPQHF.

This sequence joins TRBV19 and TRBJ1-5; no firm D call. This CDR3 region has 14 residues. Germline-derived CDR1 and CDR2 are LNHDA and SQIVND (reference sequence). V lost 0 bases and J 6 bases, leaving 9 bases between the germline ends. This chain's CDR3 is CASSIDGGRQPQHF. Written as DNA, the CDR3 is TGTGCCAGTAGTATAGATGGCGGTCGTCAGCCCCAGCATTTT.

V and J are TRBV7-2 and TRBJ2-6; perhaps TRBD1 as D (6 bases). From germline, CDR1 is SGHTA and CDR2 FQGNSA. The V gene lost 5 bases and the J gene lost 10 bases, with 18 bases spanning the gap. The CDR3 has 15 amino acids. In nucleotides, the CDR3 is TGTGCCAGCAGCCCGGGTGGGGGCAGGCCAAACGTCCTGACTTTC. This sequence encodes CASSPGGGRPNVLTF.

The rearrangement uses TRBV2 and TRBJ2-2, with TRBD1 identical over 10 bases. After removal of 6 bases from V and 1 base from J, the junction contained 2 bases not matched to a gene. This CDR3 has 15 amino acids. Germline CDR1 is SNHLY and CDR2 is FYNNEI. CDR3 in DNA: TGTGCCAGCAGCCGGGACAGGGGGAACACCGGGGAGCTGTTTTTT. The encoded protein is CASSRDRGNTGELFF.

This chain joins TRBV2 and TRBJ2-7; 11 bases line up with TRBD2. The germline V gene has CDR1 SNHLY and CDR2 FYNNEI. V was clipped by 9 bases and J by 2 bases; unmatched bases: 6. The CDR3 length is 14 residues. The CDR3, as DNA: TGTGCCAGAAAAGGGACTAGCGGTCCCTACGAGCAGTACTTC. Residues: CARKGTSGPYEQYF.

The chain is built from TRBV7-2 and TRBJ2-7, with 12 bases fitting TRBD2. Unmatched junction bases numbered 7, after V lost 6 bases and J lost 1 base. This CDR3 spans 16 amino acids. CDR1 is SGHTA and CDR2 is FQGNSA in the germline V gene. CDR3 sequence: CASSSGTSGPSYEQYF. CDR3 sequence (DNA): TGTGCCAGCAGTTCCGGGACTAGCGGGCCGTCCTACGAGCAGTACTTC.

This chain connects TRBV5-4 to TRBJ2-3, with TRBD1 identical over 7 bases. Trimming took 0 bases from V and 1 from J; bases not matched to a gene: 11. The CDR3 has 18 amino acids. Germline CDR1 SGHNT, CDR2 YYREEE (reference sequence). DNA of the CDR3: TGTGCCAGCAGCTTGGTACGCGGGCAGGGGGTCGGCACAGATACGCAGTATTTT. It encodes CASSLVRGQGVGTDTQYF.

The J gene is TRBJ1-2, the V gene TRBV3-1 (or the pseudogene TRBV3-2); D perhaps matches TRBD1 (5 bases). This CDR3 comprises 16 residues. The germline gives CDR1 LGHDT, CDR2 YNNKEL (reference sequence). Trimming removed 0 bases from V and 4 bases from J, with 15 bases in between. This CDR3 reads CASSQDHIGAVYGYTF. In DNA, the CDR3 is TGTGCCAGCAGCCAAGATCATATAGGGGCGGTCTATGGCTACACCTTC.

This chain joins TRBV4-2 and TRBJ2-5, with 10 bases aligning to TRBD2. V shed 0 bases and J 5 bases; nucleotides not matched to a gene: 9. Germline V gene sequence: CDR1 LGHNA, CDR2 YNFKEQ. This CDR3 contains 17 residues. CDR3 sequence: CASSQDDQRGGWETQYF. CDR3 DNA: TGTGCCAGCAGCCAAGATGACCAGCGGGGGGGCTGGGAGACCCAGTACTTC.

CDR3 bases: TGTGCCAGCAGCTCACGGGGGGACACCGGCTCCTACGAGCAGTACTTC. The encoded protein is CASSSRGDTGSYEQYF. The chain has TRBV21-1 and TRBJ2-7; the DNA was not compared with TRBD2, the D call given in the table. TRBV21-1 is marked as a pseudogene. This CDR3 spans 16 amino acids.

The chain is built from TRBV4-1 and TRBJ2-3; weak D call: TRBD2 (5 bases). V was clipped by 0 bases and J by 6 bases, with 13 bases between them. This CDR3 is built from 15 residues. Germline assignment: CDR1 MGHRA and CDR2 YSYEKL. CDR3 nucleotides: TGCGCCAGCAGCCAAGATTCATCGGGCGGGGATACGCAGTATTTT. It specifies CASSQDSSGGDTQYF.

The chain combines TRBV3-1 (or the pseudogene TRBV3-2) with TRBJ2-4, with TRBD1 as a possible D gene (5 bases). The CDR3 totals 16 residues. V was cut by 0 bases and J by 6 bases, with 15 bases left in between. The germline V gene encodes CDR1 LGHDT and CDR2 YNNKEL (reference sequence). CDR3 region: CASSQEKAGLRNIQYF. The CDR3 DNA follows: TGTGCCAGCAGCCAAGAGAAAGCAGGGTTAAGAAACATTCAGTACTTC.

The J gene is TRBJ1-1, the V gene TRBV13; D is perhaps TRBD1 (5 bases). Germline V gene data show CDR1 as PRHDT and CDR2 as FYEKMQ (reference sequence). This CDR3 has 15 residues. V was pared by 2 bases and J by 1 base, with 11 bases between. The CDR3 bases are TGTGCCAGCAGCTTAACATTGGGGGGGAACACTGAAGCTTTCTTT. Protein product: CASSLTLGGNTEAFF.

This clone was picked up a small number of times. The chain carries TRBV6-6 and TRBJ1-2; no reliable D call. V lost 6 bases to trimming and J lost 0 bases, with 5 bases between them. Germline V lookup: CDR1 MNHNY, CDR2 SVGAGI (reference sequence). The CDR3 length is 12 residues. The CDR3 region has the DNA TGTGCCAGCAGGGCCGCTAACTATGGCTACACCTTC. Its translation is CASRAANYGYTF.

The chain combines TRBV28 with TRBJ1-3; perhaps TRBD1 as D (6 bases). The germline V gene has CDR1 MDHEN and CDR2 SYDVKM. V was shortened by 6 bases and J by 0 bases, with 18 bases between the two germline ends. This CDR3 is built from 17 residues. CDR3 sequence: CASRSPGQGSSGNTIYF. The CDR3 DNA reads as TGTGCCAGCAGATCCCCGGGACAAGGGAGCTCTGGAAACACCATATATTTT.

The chain has TRBV7-8 and TRBJ2-2; 9 bases are shared with TRBD2. The germline V gene encodes CDR1 SGHVS and CDR2 FQNEAQ. The V gene end was trimmed by 5 bases and the J gene end by 4 bases; junction bases not matched to a gene: 11. The CDR3 length is 17 residues. CDR3 nucleotides: TGTGCCAGCAGCAACAGGGCGGGGGGGGCTGGCACCGGGGAGCTGTTTTTT. Translation gives CASSNRAGGAGTGELFF.

This chain links TRBV27 with TRBJ2-7; the match to TRBD2 covers 9 bases. Germline CDR1 and CDR2: MNHEY and SMNVEV (reference sequence). This CDR3 has 14 residues. The J segment lost 1 base and the V segment lost 6 bases, leaving 4 bases of the junction unmatched. Here the CDR3 reads CASRRSGRSYEQYF. CDR3 DNA: TGTGCCAGCAGAAGGAGCGGGAGGTCCTACGAGCAGTACTTC.

V is TRBV28 and J is TRBJ2-7; no reliable D call. The CDR3 consists of 12 residues. Germline assignment: CDR1 MDHEN and CDR2 SYDVKM. Between the trimmed V and J ends, which lost 2 bases and 4 bases, there was a span of 6 bases. The CDR3, as DNA: TGTGCCAGCAGTTTACCCCCGTACGAGCAGTACTTC. Its translation: CASSLPPYEQYF.